These 9 T cell receptor beta chains originate from one sample sequenced in a study of T-cell reconstitution after alpha-beta-depleted transplantation in children (TCRdb year 2016). According to the study, the label for this sample's treatment or condition signals: allogeneic hematopoietic cell transplantation with graft depleted of TCRalphabeta T cells and CD19 B cells. The library was produced with PCR. Sequencing instrument: Illumina HiSeq 2500. TCR library preparation used molecular barcoding, with unique molecular identifiers applied to normalize quantification of the TCRbeta repertoire. TCRdb reran the public reads through fastp at Q25 and MiXCR, keeping productive beta chains. When rows share a CDR3 protein, they turn into one entry using the most common DNA and genes. The sample table contains 300,000 to 400,000 distinct CDR3 sequences; only one count was recorded for approximately 23% of them. Clones ranked in the top ten supply 9.5% to 13% of the sample.

The sequencing used PBMCs, mostly from graft donor cells, collected 180 days after TCRalphabeta/CD19-depleted stem cell transplant. All receptors derive from a male patient between 5 and 17 years old who had a stem cell transplant for acute lymphoblastic leukemia, so the T cells may come from the graft donor.

V gene TRBV3-1 combines with J gene TRBJ2-5; 7 nucleotides match TRBD2. The CDR3 extends over 15 amino acids. Germline V lookup: CDR1 LGHDT, CDR2 YNNKEL (reference sequence). The V segment lost 3 bases and the J segment 4 bases; nucleotides outside the gene matches: 8. CDR3 amino acids: CASSQAPGGRETQYF. In DNA, the CDR3 is TGTGCCAGCAGCCAGGCTCCGGGAGGCCGAGAGACCCAGTACTTC.

This clonotype was seen only a few times. The V call is TRBV18, the J call TRBJ2-1, with TRBD2 matching over 12 bases. The CDR3 length is 16 residues. CDR1 and CDR2 from the germline V gene are KGHSH and LQKENI. J was trimmed by 4 bases and V by 3 bases; bases with no gene match: 4. The CDR3: CASSPTGLAGYNEQFF. CDR3 DNA sequence: TGTGCCAGCTCACCGACGGGACTAGCGGGTTACAATGAGCAGTTCTTC.

There are a few counts of this clonotype. The chain links TRBV27 to TRBJ2-7, with TRBD1 identical over 9 bases. CDR3 length equals 12 residues. J gave up 6 bases and V 5 bases, and 2 bases lay outside the gene matches. Germline-derived CDR1 and CDR2 are MNHEY and SMNVEV (reference sequence). CDR3 region: CASSRQGGEQYF. For the CDR3, the DNA is TGTGCCAGCAGTCGACAGGGGGGCGAGCAGTACTTC.

V gene TRBV5-1 combines with J gene TRBJ2-5; 11 bases are shared with TRBD2. The germline gives CDR1 SGHRS, CDR2 YFSETQ. V trimming: 4 bases; J trimming: 5 bases; junction bases outside the gene matches: 10. The CDR3 length is 16 residues. CDR3 sequence: CASSRRLAGTPETQYF. The CDR3 DNA reads TGCGCCAGCAGCCGAAGACTAGCGGGAACCCCGGAGACCCAGTACTTC. The full variable domain, completed using reference TRBV5-1 and TRBJ2-5, is KAGVTQTPRYLIKTRGQQVTLSCSPISGHRSVSWYQQTPGQGLQFLFEYFSETQRNKGNFPGRFSGRQFSNSRSEMNVSTLELGDSALYLCASSRRLAGTPETQYFGPGTRLLVL.

In its sample, this clonotype was seen a few times. This rearrangement joins TRBV5-1 to TRBJ2-7, with 9 bases fitting TRBD1. Germline lookup yields CDR1 SGHRS and CDR2 YFSETQ. This CDR3 contains 15 residues. The V segment lost 4 bases and the J segment 3 bases; nucleotides outside the gene matches: 8. Here the CDR3 DNA reads TGCGCCAGCAGCCCAACAGGGGGCAGTTTCTACGAGCAGTACTTC. Its protein product is CASSPTGGSFYEQYF.

In this sample, this clonotype turned up a few times. The CDR3 nucleotides read TGTGCCATCAGTGAGCCTCGGACTAGCGCAGGGAATGAGCAGTTCTTC. Its protein product is CAISEPRTSAGNEQFF. This chain connects TRBV10-3 to TRBJ2-1, with 9 bases aligning to TRBD2. The V gene end was trimmed by 2 bases and the J gene end by 7 bases; junction bases not matched to a gene: 9. Looked up from germline, CDR1 is ENHRY and CDR2 is SYGVKD. The CDR3 runs 16 residues.

The rearrangement links TRBV15 to TRBJ1-4; D call uncertain. This CDR3 has 13 amino acids. Looked up from germline, CDR1 is LNHNV and CDR2 is YYDKDF (reference sequence). Trimming shortened V by 0 bases and J by 8 bases, and 7 bases separated the two germline ends. CDR3: CATSRDQGEKLFF. CDR3 DNA sequence: TGTGCCACCAGCAGAGATCAAGGCGAAAAACTGTTTTTT.

The V and J genes are TRBV12-3 or TRBV12-4 and TRBJ2-7, with D possibly matching TRBD2 (5 bases). The CDR3 runs to 12 residues. The germline V and J ends were trimmed by 5 bases and 6 bases, with 11 bases remaining between them. DNA of the CDR3: TGTGCCAGCAGTCCCCTGGGGAGCGAGCAGTACTTC. This translates into CASSPLGSEQYF.

The rearrangement uses TRBV3-1 and TRBJ2-1, with 8 bases lining up with TRBD2. Germline V gene sequence: CDR1 LGHDT, CDR2 YNNKEL (reference sequence). After removal of 4 bases from V and 2 bases from J, the junction contained 4 bases not matched to a gene. CDR3 length: 15 residues. DNA for the CDR3: TGTGCCAGCAGCCGAGCGGGAGAGGCCTACAATGAGCAGTTCTTC. It yields the protein CASSRAGEAYNEQFF.